A selection of T cell receptor beta chains follows, all from one sample in a study of CD8 T cells in ankylosing spondylitis. TCRdb passed the 5' RACE reads through MiXCR, listing each CDR3 protein once. The data contain about 180,000 distinct CDR3 sequences, roughly 10% of them singletons. Sequencing was performed on blood, either unsorted or a sorted T cell fraction (not recorded which). The receptor source for this set is a female donor with ankylosing spondylitis or in good health (not recorded which). The CDR3 runs from the conserved cysteine through the conserved F or W. The D gene is left open where the match is weak. Part of the rows lack a size; the others show once, few, many or a class for expanded clones.

V gene: TRBV28; J gene: TRBJ1-1; clone size: many; D gene: .; CDR3 DNA: TGTGCCAGCAGTTTTAGGGCGAAGGGCACTGAAGCTTTCTTT; CDR3 protein: CASSFRAKGTEAFF
V gene: TRBV25-1; J gene: TRBJ2-4; clone size: few; D gene: .; CDR3 DNA: TGTGCCAGCAGTGTGCCGAGTCAGAAAAAAGCCAAAAACATTCAGTACTTC; CDR3 protein: CASSVPSQKKAKNIQYF
V gene: TRBV9; J gene: TRBJ2-3; clone size: .; D gene: TRBD1; CDR3 DNA: TGTGCCAGCAGCGGGACAGGGGCTGGCACAGATACGCAGTATTTT; CDR3 protein: CASSGTGAGTDTQYF
V gene: TRBV7-8; J gene: TRBJ2-1; clone size: many; D gene: .; CDR3 DNA: TGTGCCAGCAGCTTAGATATGAGGCAGAATGAGCAGTTCTTC; CDR3 protein: CASSLDMRQNEQFF
V gene: TRBV27; J gene: TRBJ1-1; clone size: many; D gene: TRBD1; CDR3 DNA: TGTGCCAGCAGTCCTACAGGGGTGGCGACTGAAGCTTTCTTT; CDR3 protein: CASSPTGVATEAFF
V gene: TRBV12-3/TRBV12-4; J gene: TRBJ2-3; clone size: few; D gene: .; CDR3 DNA: TGTGCCAGCAGTCCAACAGGGTCCGGTGGAGATACGCAGTATTTT; CDR3 protein: CASSPTGSGGDTQYF
V gene: TRBV27; J gene: TRBJ2-7; clone size: .; D gene: .; CDR3 DNA: TGTGCCATCAGTTTAGGTGGTCTTGGTTACGAGCAGTACTTC; CDR3 protein: CAISLGGLGYEQYF
V gene: TRBV15; J gene: TRBJ2-3; clone size: many; D gene: TRBD2; CDR3 DNA: TGTGCCACCAGCCCTCGACTAGCGGGAGAGAATACGCAGTATTTT; CDR3 protein: CATSPRLAGENTQYF
V gene: TRBV5-5; J gene: TRBJ2-1; clone size: many; D gene: .; CDR3 DNA: TGTGCCAGCAGCCCCGACCCCTACAATGAGCAGTTCTTC; CDR3 protein: CASSPDPYNEQFF
V gene: TRBV3-1; J gene: TRBJ2-1; clone size: few; D gene: TRBD2; CDR3 DNA: TGTGCCAGCAGCCGGGCTAGCGGTTCTGAGCAGTTCTTC; CDR3 protein: CASSRASGSEQFF
V gene: TRBV5-5; J gene: TRBJ2-5; clone size: many; D gene: .; CDR3 DNA: TGTGCCAGCAGCATGACAGTCTATCAAGAGACCCAGTACTTC; CDR3 protein: CASSMTVYQETQYF
V gene: TRBV27; J gene: TRBJ2-7; clone size: many; D gene: .; CDR3 DNA: TGTGCCAGCAGCCTGACTGGGGGCCCCTACGAGCAGTACTTC; CDR3 protein: CASSLTGGPYEQYF
V gene: TRBV10-3; J gene: TRBJ1-5; clone size: many; D gene: .; CDR3 DNA: TGTGCCATCAGTGAGTCGCTAGGGGAGAGGGATCAGCCCCAGCATTTT; CDR3 protein: CAISESLGERDQPQHF
V gene: TRBV7-8; J gene: TRBJ2-5; clone size: few; D gene: .; CDR3 DNA: TGTGCCAGCAGCGGCGGGAACAGGGAAGACGAGACCCAGTACTTC; CDR3 protein: CASSGGNREDETQYF
V gene: TRBV27; J gene: TRBJ2-3; clone size: few; D gene: .; CDR3 DNA: TGTGCCAGCAGTCCCTGGACTTTAACAGATACGCAGTATTTT; CDR3 protein: CASSPWTLTDTQYF
V gene: TRBV4-3; J gene: TRBJ2-3; clone size: many; D gene: TRBD2; CDR3 DNA: TGCGCCAGCAGCCGAGACAGACTAGCAGCAGATACGCAGTATTTT; CDR3 protein: CASSRDRLAADTQYF
V gene: TRBV4-3; J gene: TRBJ2-1; clone size: many; D gene: TRBD2; CDR3 DNA: TGCGCCAGCAGCCAAGTGAGGACTAGCGGAGCGTACAATGAGCAGTTCTTC; CDR3 protein: CASSQVRTSGAYNEQFF
V gene: TRBV10-2; J gene: TRBJ2-7; clone size: few; D gene: TRBD1; CDR3 DNA: TGCGCCAGCAGCAGGACAGGGACAGGTGAGCAGTACTTC; CDR3 protein: CASSRTGTGEQYF
V gene: TRBV2; J gene: TRBJ2-4; clone size: many; D gene: .; CDR3 DNA: TGTGCCAGCAGGGCCCTCATTCAGTACTTC; CDR3 protein: CASRALIQYF
V gene: TRBV28; J gene: TRBJ1-5; clone size: .; D gene: TRBD1; CDR3 DNA: TGTGCCAGCAGTTTATCCCTTCGGGACAGGGATTTT; CDR3 protein: CASSLSLRDRDF
V gene: TRBV6-5; J gene: TRBJ2-7; clone size: .; D gene: .; CDR3 DNA: TGTGCCAGCAGTTACAGGGGTTTTTCCTACGAGCAGTACTTC; CDR3 protein: CASSYRGFSYEQYF
V gene: TRBV23-1; J gene: TRBJ2-1; clone size: few; D gene: TRBD2; CDR3 DNA: TGCGCCAGCAGTCTTCCGGGACTAGCGGGACCCTGCCTCTCCTACAATGAGCAGTTCTTC; CDR3 protein: CASSLPGLAGPCLSYNEQFF
V gene: TRBV2; J gene: TRBJ2-1; clone size: many; D gene: .; CDR3 DNA: TGTGCCAGCAGTGAGTGGCAGTCCTACAATGAGCAGTTCTTC; CDR3 protein: CASSEWQSYNEQFF
V gene: TRBV7-8; J gene: TRBJ2-4; clone size: few; D gene: .; CDR3 DNA: TGTGCCAGCAGCCCAGAGGGGGTCGACATTCAGTACTTC; CDR3 protein: CASSPEGVDIQYF